These T cell receptor beta chains were read from a single sample in a study of blood T cell repertoires in COVID-19. TCRdb's table, derived via immunoSEQ multiplex PCR, lists solely in-frame clones and lacks some. The data hold 300,000 to 350,000 clones, with 65% to 85% observed a single time. The sequenced sample was peripheral blood. These receptors were obtained from a man between 25 and 39 years old with active or convalescent COVID-19. Each CDR3 is given with its conserved first and last residue.

CASSLSTRANTIYF	TRBV7-2	TRBJ1-3
CASKADTDTQYF	TRBV3-1/TRBV3-2	TRBJ2-3
CASSFDSQETQYF	TRBV7-2	TRBJ2-5
CASSVFESAGTRYNEQFF	TRBV9	TRBJ2-1
CSVERGPQGETQYF	TRBV29-1	TRBJ2-5
CASSLVTQETQYF	TRBV7-2	TRBJ2-5
CASSVLFVQGSNQPQHF	TRBV2	TRBJ1-5
CASTPLRDRIGYGYTF	TRBV11-2	TRBJ1-2
CASSDGRGLGAAFF	TRBV6-4	TRBJ1-1
CSVDYRGQETQYF	TRBV29-1	TRBJ2-5
CASSRGGDGNTIYF	TRBV6-2/TRBV6-3	TRBJ1-3
CASSVARGGYGYTF	TRBV9	TRBJ1-2
CASSLSGGSETQYF	TRBV9	TRBJ2-5
CASSNGGRAPLHF	TRBV5-5	TRBJ1-6
CASSQEGGTSGAMSSYEQYF	TRBV4-2	TRBJ2-7
CASSHPALIGQHPVSFYEQYF	TRBV14	TRBJ2-7
CASSQGLDYEQYF	TRBV4-3	TRBJ2-7
CASSLYGYEQYF	TRBV28	TRBJ2-7
CATSDLGLAGTETQYF	TRBV24-1	TRBJ2-5
CASSPGLAADTQYF	TRBV4-3	TRBJ2-3
CASSLSRTSGGPYTDTQYF	TRBV7-2	TRBJ2-3
CASSEFSTGGSYNSPLHF	TRBV25-1	TRBJ1-6
CASSVAVTPTDTQYF	TRBV9	TRBJ2-3
CASSLSDNTNYGYTF	TRBV7-6	TRBJ1-2
CASSLARSYEQYF	TRBV7-2	TRBJ2-7
CATSRRLQYEQYF	TRBV15	TRBJ2-7
CASSARDFNYEQYF	TRBV9	TRBJ2-7
CAWSVSGGAAFF	TRBV30	TRBJ1-1
CASSPRQGSGETQYF	TRBV7-3	TRBJ2-5
CASSLQTGYTNTEAFF	TRBV5-1	TRBJ1-1
CSAQGQETQYF	TRBV20-1	TRBJ2-5
CASSLDPQGPNSPLHF	TRBV28	TRBJ1-6
CASSQDFARPSASNQPQHF	TRBV4-2	TRBJ1-5
CASSTRDRLGELFF	TRBV11-1	TRBJ2-2
CASSFAQGSGYTF	TRBV7-9	TRBJ1-2
CASSYGQGYDYGYTF	TRBV6-2/TRBV6-3	TRBJ1-2
CASNAGGTQYF	TRBV11-3	TRBJ2-5
CASSLEGGGGEQYF	TRBV5-1	TRBJ2-7
CASSDGTPYSNQPQHF	TRBV6-1	TRBJ1-5
CASSVRPDRGYGYTF	TRBV9	TRBJ1-2
CATSRDNRGGEKLFF	TRBV15	TRBJ1-4
CASSLTPWAQGNTGELFF	TRBV5-6	TRBJ2-2
CASRIQGGTGELFF	TRBV27	TRBJ2-2
CASSRQGFYEQYF	TRBV7-2	TRBJ2-7
CASSAGLDTEAFF	TRBV2	TRBJ1-1
CASSPRQVSYEQYF	TRBV5-5	TRBJ2-7